This T cell receptor (beta chain) was sequenced for a study of T cells in Graves' hyperthyroidism and ophthalmopathy. General study results and limits: A model using 13 V-J features told ophthalmopathy apart from stable hyperthyroidism.

V was shortened by 3 bases and J by 4 bases, with 12 bases between the two germline ends. The CDR3 sequence is 14 residues long. Germline V gene data show CDR1 as MNHEY and CDR2 as SMNVEV (reference sequence). Researchers amplified the TCR beta CDR3 regions from RNA transcripts. TCR CDR3 underwent first-round RT-PCR with the HTBI primer set. TCRdb called the multiplex PCR reads again in MiXCR, with one record for every CDR3 protein. Of about half a million distinct CDR3 sequences in the sample, under 25% were seen once. This clonotype was counted many times. Antigen unknown. The source material was blood. The origin of this receptor is a young man with Graves' hyperthyroidism. The J gene is TRBJ1-2, the V gene TRBV27; possible D gene TRBD1, 6 bases. The CDR3 protein is CASSFAGVGYGYTF. In DNA, the CDR3 is TGTGCCAGCAGTTTTGCAGGGGTGGGCTATGGCTACACCTTC.